Listed below are T cell receptor beta chains from one sample, sequenced in a study of radiotherapy plus CTLA-4 blockade in lung cancer. The data were produced by immunoSEQ multiplex PCR, yet TCRdb's version contains in-frame clones alone and is incomplete. The profile shows about 32,000 clones, approximately 70% of them singletons. Source: peripheral blood, taken from a patient treated with radiotherapy plus ipilimumab. These receptors came from a human donor with non-small cell lung cancer who had stable disease on radiotherapy plus ipilimumab. CDR3s include the opening cysteine and the closing phenylalanine or tryptophan. The D gene is left open where the match is weak. A clone size is listed for some rows: how often the clone was seen (once, few, many), or a class if it is expanded.

J gene | V gene | clone size | D gene | CDR3 protein | CDR3 DNA
TRBJ1-3 | TRBV6-1 | few | NA | CASSAVGNTIYF | TGTGCCAGCAGCGCCGTAGGAAACACCATATATTTT
TRBJ2-7 | TRBV6-1 | few | TRBD2 | CASTPGLAGGEQYF | TGTGCCAGCACCCCGGGTCTAGCGGGGGGCGAGCAGTACTTC
TRBJ2-7 | TRBV7-8 | once | NA | CASSPPVRQRAYEQYF | TGTGCCAGCAGCCCCCCCGTTCGACAGCGGGCCTACGAGCAGTACTTC
TRBJ1-4 | TRBV5-1 | NA | NA | CASSLGVGSGKLFF | TGCGCCAGCAGCTTGGGCGTGGGTAGCGGAAAACTGTTTTTT
TRBJ2-7 | TRBV11-2 | once | TRBD1 | CASSPAGTGGYEQYF | TGTGCCAGCAGCCCCGCCGGGACAGGGGGCTACGAGCAGTACTTC
TRBJ2-7 | TRBV11-2 | NA | TRBD1 | CASARGGSPYEQYF | TGTGCCAGCGCCCGAGGGGGCTCCCCCTACGAGCAGTACTTC
TRBJ2-7 | TRBV7-2 | NA | NA | CASSVGPGYEQYF | TGTGCCAGCAGCGTAGGACCCGGTTACGAGCAGTACTTC
TRBJ2-2 | TRBV19 | few | NA | CASSPRAVPNTGELFF | TGTGCCAGTAGTCCCCGGGCAGTTCCGAACACCGGGGAGCTGTTTTTT
TRBJ2-5 | TRBV20-1 | NA | NA | CSARDGVSKYF | TGCAGTGCTAGAGATGGGGTATCCAAGTACTTC
TRBJ2-3 | TRBV6-4 | NA | NA | CASSDSVRTDTQYF | TGTGCCAGCAGTGACTCGGTGCGCACAGATACGCAGTATTTT
TRBJ2-7 | TRBV9 | few | TRBD2 | CASSVGTSGSYEQYF | TGTGCCAGCAGCGTAGGGACTAGCGGGAGCTACGAGCAGTACTTC
TRBJ2-5 | TRBV5-1 | NA | NA | CASKGSLGMGETQYF | TGCGCCAGCAAAGGTTCTTTAGGGATGGGAGAGACCCAGTACTTC
TRBJ2-1 | TRBV19 | NA | TRBD2 | CASTSSLAGDFNEQFF | TGTGCCAGTACTTCCTCACTAGCGGGAGACTTCAATGAGCAGTTCTTC
TRBJ2-3 | TRBV18 | NA | TRBD2 | CASSPIGVAGDTQYF | TGTGCCAGCTCACCAATCGGGGTAGCGGGAGATACGCAGTATTTT
TRBJ2-7 | TRBV6-1 | NA | TRBD2 | CASSVTTWGGSDEQYF | TGTGCCAGCAGTGTTACCACGTGGGGAGGGTCTGACGAGCAGTACTTC
TRBJ1-1 | TRBV15 | NA | NA | CATSRDRGSGEAFF | TGTGCCACCAGCAGAGATCGTGGAAGCGGTGAAGCTTTCTTT
TRBJ1-5 | TRBV18 | NA | TRBD1 | CASSPGQGPQHF | TGTGCCAGCTCACCCGGACAGGGGCCCCAGCATTTT
TRBJ1-3 | TRBV11-2 | NA | NA | CASSPDSGNTIYF | TGTGCCAGCAGCCCAGACTCTGGAAACACCATATATTTT
TRBJ2-2 | TRBV11-3 | NA | NA | CASSLSGGRNTGELFF | TGTGCCAGCAGCCTTAGTGGGGGAAGGAACACCGGGGAGCTGTTTTTT
TRBJ1-5 | TRBV2 | NA | TRBD1 | CASSDRTGGSNQPQHF | TGTGCCAGCAGTGACAGGACAGGGGGGAGCAATCAGCCCCAGCATTTT
TRBJ1-2 | TRBV7-9 | NA | NA | CASSLEREGGYTF | TGTGCCAGCAGCTTAGAACGGGAGGGAGGCTACACCTTC
TRBJ1-2 | TRBV5-6 | NA | NA | CASSLGLLNYGYTF | TGTGCCAGCAGTCTAGGCCTTCTAAACTATGGCTACACCTTC
TRBJ2-1 | TRBV5-6 | NA | TRBD2 | CASSEPSKLADEQFF | TGTGCCAGCAGCGAACCCTCTAAACTAGCGGATGAGCAGTTCTTC
TRBJ1-2 | TRBV9 | NA | TRBD1 | CASSVPGQGANGYTF | TGTGCCAGCAGCGTACCGGGACAGGGGGCGAATGGCTACACCTTC
TRBJ1-1 | TRBV7-8 | NA | NA | CASSSGGAVDTEAFF | TGTGCCAGCAGCTCTGGGGGGGCGGTAGACACTGAAGCTTTCTTT
TRBJ2-1 | TRBV6-1 | few | TRBD2 | CVSRLAGLNEQFF | TGTGTTAGCCGACTAGCGGGACTCAATGAGCAGTTCTTC
TRBJ2-7 | TRBV4-2 | few | TRBD1 | CASSPDRVFQYF | TGTGCCAGCAGCCCGGACAGGGTGTTCCAGTACTTC
TRBJ2-5 | TRBV18 | NA | NA | CASSPTSTESETQYF | TGTGCCAGCTCACCTACCTCGACAGAGTCAGAGACCCAGTACTTC
TRBJ2-1 | TRBV12-5 | once | TRBD2 | CASGLELAGGYNEQFF | TGTGCTAGTGGTTTGGAGCTAGCGGGAGGGTACAATGAGCAGTTCTTC
TRBJ2-3 | TRBV29-1 | NA | NA | CSGQLSTDTQYF | TGCAGCGGACAGCTGAGCACAGATACGCAGTATTTT
TRBJ2-7 | TRBV11-2 | once | NA | CASSSIRRNHYEQYF | TGTGCCAGCAGCTCAATACGGCGCAACCACTACGAGCAGTACTTC
TRBJ1-1 | TRBV6-5 | few | NA | CASSFSGVWDTEAFF | TGTGCCAGCAGTTTCAGTGGTGTGTGGGACACTGAAGCTTTCTTT
TRBJ1-5 | TRBV4-3 | once | NA | CASSQDRANQPQHF | TGCGCCAGCAGCCAAGACAGGGCTAATCAGCCCCAGCATTTT
TRBJ1-4 | TRBV5-1 | NA | TRBD1 | CASSPRTGDIKKLFF | TGCGCCAGCAGCCCGCGGACAGGGGACATAAAAAAACTGTTTTTT
TRBJ2-7 | TRBV7-2 | once | TRBD2 | CASSLREGMGEQYF | TGTGCCAGCAGCTTAAGGGAGGGGATGGGAGAGCAGTACTTC
TRBJ2-5 | TRBV19 | few | NA | CASSQTRGETQYF | TGTGCCAGTAGTCAGACGAGAGGGGAGACCCAGTACTTC
TRBJ2-3 | TRBV5-1 | NA | NA | CASKRGQVDTQYF | TGCGCCAGCAAGCGCGGTCAGGTAGATACGCAGTATTTT
TRBJ2-7 | TRBV9 | NA | NA | CASSVGGQDYEQYF | TGTGCCAGCAGCGTAGGTGGGCAGGACTACGAGCAGTACTTC
TRBJ2-2 | TRBV7-2 | NA | NA | CASSRTAANTGELFF | TGTGCCAGCAGCCGTACGGCCGCGAACACCGGGGAGCTGTTTTTT
TRBJ2-1 | TRBV6-6 | NA | NA | CASSYFDPSSYNEQFF | TGTGCCAGCAGTTACTTCGACCCAAGCTCCTACAATGAGCAGTTCTTC
TRBJ2-1 | TRBV9 | once | NA | CASSVATTGLAAFWDNEQFF | TGTGCCAGCAGCGTAGCTACGACAGGGCTAGCGGCCTTTTGGGACAATGAGCAGTTCTTC
TRBJ1-2 | TRBV7-2 | NA | TRBD1 | CASSWGTGGGYTF | TGTGCCAGCAGCTGGGGGACAGGGGGCGGCTACACCTTC
TRBJ2-3 | TRBV11-3 | NA | NA | CASSLGLSGSNYATDTQYF | TGTGCCAGCAGCTTAGGACTTTCGGGGTCCAACTACGCCACAGATACGCAGTATTTT
TRBJ2-7 | TRBV7-9 | NA | TRBD2 | CASSRATGTSGSYEQYF | TGTGCCAGCAGCCGAGCGACCGGGACTAGCGGGAGCTACGAGCAGTACTTC
TRBJ2-3 | TRBV6-4 | NA | NA | CASSDSPGTDTQYF | TGTGCCAGCAGTGACTCTCCAGGAACAGATACGCAGTATTTT
TRBJ2-2 | TRBV19 | few | NA | CASSNRGTGELFF | TGTGCCAGTAGCAATCGGGGGACCGGGGAGCTGTTTTTT
TRBJ2-1 | TRBV18 | NA | TRBD2 | CASSPSLAGGGYNEQFF | TGTGCCAGCTCACCCTCTCTAGCGGGGGGGGGCTACAATGAGCAGTTCTTC
TRBJ1-1 | TRBV7-2 | NA | NA | CASSPALLNTEAFF | TGTGCCAGCAGCCCGGCCCTGTTGAACACTGAAGCTTTCTTT
TRBJ1-5 | TRBV19 | few | NA | CASSILNRAQHF | TGTGCCAGTAGTATTTTGAACAGGGCACAGCATTTT
TRBJ2-3 | TRBV10-3 | NA | NA | CAINVGAETDTQYF | TGTGCCATCAACGTAGGGGCAGAAACAGATACGCAGTATTTT
TRBJ2-3 | TRBV5-4 | NA | NA | CASSLELRPTDTQYF | TGTGCCAGCAGCTTGGAGTTGCGGCCCACAGATACGCAGTATTTT
TRBJ2-1 | TRBV9 | NA | TRBD2 | CASSVLAGETNEQFF | TGTGCCAGCAGCGTGCTAGCGGGAGAGACCAATGAGCAGTTCTTC
TRBJ2-1 | TRBV11-2 | NA | TRBD2 | CASSTGLAGMGGPEDEQFF | TGTGCCAGCAGCACCGGACTAGCGGGGATGGGAGGACCCGAGGATGAGCAGTTCTTC
TRBJ2-1 | TRBV7-7 | few | TRBD2 | CASSLSREGRANEQFF | TGTGCTAGCAGCTTATCGAGGGAGGGCCGAGCCAATGAGCAGTTCTTC
TRBJ2-1 | TRBV6-1 | NA | TRBD2 | CASSPSGTYNEQFF | TGTGCCAGCAGTCCAAGCGGGACCTACAATGAGCAGTTCTTC
TRBJ1-5 | TRBV18 | NA | NA | CASLEGGNQPQHF | TGTGCCAGCTTGGAGGGGGGCAATCAGCCCCAGCATTTT
TRBJ2-2 | TRBV6-5 | NA | NA | CASSYGTGELFF | TGTGCCAGCAGTTACGGAACCGGGGAGCTGTTTTTT
TRBJ2-7 | TRBV27 | NA | NA | CASSLSGDYEQYF | TGTGCCAGCAGTTTATCGGGGGACTACGAGCAGTACTTC
TRBJ2-3 | TRBV4-1 | NA | NA | CASSQNYRVTTDTQYF | TGCGCCAGCAGCCAAAACTACAGGGTAACCACAGATACGCAGTATTTT